This entry is about one T cell receptor (beta chain). CDR1 SNHLY and CDR2 FYNNEI come from the germline V gene. Trimming stripped 4 bases from V and 4 bases from J, with 15 bases between. The CDR3 sequence is 15 residues long. The sample belongs to a study of CD8 T cells in Susac syndrome. With random hexamers, roughly 0.45 to 1 ug RNA was reverse transcribed. Across 54 Vbeta and 13 Jbeta, TCR beta CDR3 was amplified with immunoSEQ multiplex PCR. MiXCR, run by TCRdb on the immunoSEQ multiplex PCR reads, gives a single entry per CDR3 protein. Of some 120,000 distinct CDR3 sequences in the sample, about 95% were seen once.

The sequencing input was CD4+ T cells from PBMCs. The sequence derives from a human donor in good health. V usage is TRBV2 and J usage is TRBJ2-3; perhaps TRBD2 as D (7 bases). For the CDR3, the DNA is TGTGCCAGCAGTGGGGGGGGCGCAGGATCAGATACGCAGTATTTT. Translating it yields CASSGGGAGSDTQYF.